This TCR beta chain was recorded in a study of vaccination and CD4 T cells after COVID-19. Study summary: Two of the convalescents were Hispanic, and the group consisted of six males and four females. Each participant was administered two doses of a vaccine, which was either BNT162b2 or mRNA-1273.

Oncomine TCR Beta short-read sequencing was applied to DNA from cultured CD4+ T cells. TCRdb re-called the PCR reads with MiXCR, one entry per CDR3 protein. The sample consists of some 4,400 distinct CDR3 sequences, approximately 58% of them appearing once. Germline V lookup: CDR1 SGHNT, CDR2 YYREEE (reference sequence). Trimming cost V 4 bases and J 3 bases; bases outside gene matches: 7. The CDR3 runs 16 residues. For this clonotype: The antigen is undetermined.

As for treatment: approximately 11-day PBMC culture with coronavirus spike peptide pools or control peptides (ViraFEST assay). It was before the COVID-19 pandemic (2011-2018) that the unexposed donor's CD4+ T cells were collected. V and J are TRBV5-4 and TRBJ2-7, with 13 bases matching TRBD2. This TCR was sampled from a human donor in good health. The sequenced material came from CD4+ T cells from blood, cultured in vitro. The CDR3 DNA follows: TGTGCCAGCAGCCCAGGGACTAGCGGGAAGATCTACGAGCAGTACTTC. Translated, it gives CASSPGTSGKIYEQYF.